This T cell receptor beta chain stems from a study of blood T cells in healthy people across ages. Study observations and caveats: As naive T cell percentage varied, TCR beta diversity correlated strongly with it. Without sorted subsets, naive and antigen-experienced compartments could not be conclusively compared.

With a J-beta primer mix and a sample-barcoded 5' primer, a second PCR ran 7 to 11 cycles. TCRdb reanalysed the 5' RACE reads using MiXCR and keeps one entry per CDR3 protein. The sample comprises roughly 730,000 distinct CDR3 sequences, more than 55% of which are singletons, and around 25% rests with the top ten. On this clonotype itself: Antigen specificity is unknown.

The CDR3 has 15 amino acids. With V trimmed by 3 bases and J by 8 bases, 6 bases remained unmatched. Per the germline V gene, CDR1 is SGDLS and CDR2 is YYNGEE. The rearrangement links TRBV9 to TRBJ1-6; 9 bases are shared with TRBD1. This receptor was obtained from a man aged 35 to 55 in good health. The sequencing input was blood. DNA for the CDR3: TGTGCCAGCAGCGGTGGGACAGGGTATCATTCACCCCTCCACTTT. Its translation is CASSGGTGYHSPLHF.